The sample holds a few counts of the clone carrying this TCR beta chain. Its antigen is not known. Amplification by 5'RACE using constant-segment primers produced TCR alpha and TCR beta cDNA libraries that carried sample barcodes and UMIs. TCRdb reprocessed the 5' RACE reads with MiXCR, giving one entry per CDR3 protein. The profile shows under 110,000 distinct CDR3 sequences, around an eighth of them singletons. This CDR3 region has 18 residues. Trimming stripped 4 bases from V and 0 bases from J, with 20 bases between. CDR1 and CDR2 from the germline V gene are KGHSH and LQKENI. The data derive from a study of T-cell memory formation after mild COVID-19. Study-wide results and caveats: For contracting clones, CD4+ ones sat mainly in CM and EM, CD8+ in EMRA. Day 15 to 85 contracting clones showed balanced CD4/CD8; later expanders leaned CD4+. In pre-infection memory, a portion of responding clones appeared, which suggested that cross-reactive memory joined.

This chain connects TRBV18 to TRBJ2-3; D may match TRBD1 or TRBD2 (5 bases each). The source of this sequence is an adult woman who had mild COVID-19 (a few samples of this study predate the infection). Cell type and time point are not known. The sequencing sample was made of PBMCs or a T cell subset sorted from them (not recorded which). The CDR3 loop reads CASSLAGTPDASTDTQYF. The CDR3 DNA reads TGTGCCAGCTCACTGGCCGGGACGCCCGACGCTAGCACAGATACGCAGTATTTT.